These T cell receptor beta chains were read from a single sample in a study of regulatory T cells in long-lasting Graves disease. Each CDR3 protein is one row after TCRdb ran MiXCR on the multiplex PCR reads. The table lists some 470,000 distinct CDR3 sequences, about 22% of them singletons. The starting material was peripheral blood mononuclear cells (PBMCs), obtained when the disease was refractory, from a patient treated with antithyroid drugs. Receptors originate from a female donor with Graves disease. CDR3s leave out the opening cysteine and the closing phenylalanine or tryptophan. A D gene is named only where the DNA matches it firmly.

>TRBJ2-7|TRBV27|TRBD2
ASSSPRTSGEQY
>.|TRBV20-1|.
SAKEGGGEAQY
>TRBJ2-7|TRBV7-3|.
ASSLEGNYEQY
>TRBJ1-1|TRBV10-3|TRBD1
AISMGQGRVAEAF
>TRBJ1-1|TRBV7-9|.
ASSPAREGAF
>TRBJ2-5|TRBV28|.
ASMRDAQETQY
>TRBJ1-5|TRBV30|TRBD1
AWRGQGGWQPQH
>TRBJ1-2|TRBV6-5|TRBD1
ASSYSDRGDLDYGYT
>TRBJ1-2|TRBV19|TRBD1
ATAGQGNYGYT
>TRBJ1-3|TRBV15|.
ATSKASSGNTIY
>TRBJ2-5|TRBV19|.
ASSIVGGPYQETQY
>TRBJ2-5|TRBV7-9|TRBD2
ASSSLAGVWETQY
>TRBJ2-7|TRBV7-8|.
ASSFRQGSSYEQY
>TRBJ1-2|TRBV30|.
AWSRGPGDGYT
>TRBJ2-7|TRBV12-3/TRBV12-4|.
ASSYPTPRGSFEQY
>TRBJ2-7|TRBV2|TRBD2
ASGGTGTSPYEQY
>TRBJ2-2|TRBV12-3/TRBV12-4|.
ASSPTANTGELF
>TRBJ2-7|TRBV28|.
ASSFGPSEQY
>TRBJ2-7|TRBV24-1|.
ATSDPPSYEQY
>TRBJ1-1|TRBV6-1|.
ASSESTRVNTEAF
>TRBJ2-6|TRBV7-3|TRBD1
ASSATGQGFVGANVLT
>TRBJ2-1|TRBV28|.
ASSWGGRDEQF
>TRBJ2-2|TRBV7-8|.
ASSLGPYRNTGELF
>TRBJ2-5|TRBV12-3/TRBV12-4|.
ASSFRGRETQY
>TRBJ2-3|TRBV28|TRBD2
ASSLSPGLAGLEDTQY
>TRBJ1-1|TRBV28|.
ASSAEGVNTEAF
>TRBJ1-2|TRBV29-1|.
SVEPADGYT
>TRBJ2-1|TRBV20-1|TRBD2
SAEPRAGGLFVGEQF
>TRBJ2-4|TRBV20-1|TRBD1
SAEDRMRAKNIQY
>TRBJ1-2|TRBV20-1|.
SASHSDGGSR
>TRBJ1-2|TRBV7-9|.
ASSLMINYGYT
>TRBJ2-7|TRBV28|.
ASSHGPGPRQQY
>TRBJ2-7|TRBV28|.
ASSLSGGTYEQY
>TRBJ2-5|TRBV2|.
ASSEGRVRETQY
>TRBJ1-5|TRBV12-3/TRBV12-4|TRBD1
ASSSGQYNQPQH
>TRBJ1-1|TRBV6-9|.
ASSYSGRGSEAF
>TRBJ1-5|TRBV2|.
ASSGEVGNQPQH
>TRBJ2-6|TRBV6-9|.
ASSSLFRDASSGANVLT
>TRBJ1-3|TRBV24-1|TRBD1
ATSDGDSSGNTIY
>TRBJ2-2|TRBV7-9|TRBD1
ASSSRTGDDGSNTGELF
>TRBJ2-5|TRBV12-3/TRBV12-4|TRBD1
ASSWGQGGETQY
>TRBJ2-7|TRBV19|.
ASSIEDSFYEQY
>TRBJ2-7|TRBV2|TRBD1
ASSTDRGEQY
>TRBJ2-3|TRBV6-1|TRBD2
ASSPLTSGFTDTQY